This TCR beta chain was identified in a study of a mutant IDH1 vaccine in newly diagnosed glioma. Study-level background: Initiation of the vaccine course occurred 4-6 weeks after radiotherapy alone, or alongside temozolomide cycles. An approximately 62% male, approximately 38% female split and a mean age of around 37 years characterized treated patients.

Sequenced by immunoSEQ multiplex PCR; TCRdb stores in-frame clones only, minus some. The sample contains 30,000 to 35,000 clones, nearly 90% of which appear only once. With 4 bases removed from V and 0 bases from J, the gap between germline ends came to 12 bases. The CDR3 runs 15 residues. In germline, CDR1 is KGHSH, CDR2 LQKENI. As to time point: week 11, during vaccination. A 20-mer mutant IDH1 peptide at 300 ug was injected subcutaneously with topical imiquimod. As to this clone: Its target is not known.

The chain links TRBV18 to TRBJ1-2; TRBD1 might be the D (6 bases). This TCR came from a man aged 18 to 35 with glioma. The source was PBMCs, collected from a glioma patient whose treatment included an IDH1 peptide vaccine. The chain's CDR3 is CASSLNRVANYGYTF. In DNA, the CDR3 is TGTGCCAGCTCACTCAACAGGGTAGCTAACTATGGCTACACCTTC.